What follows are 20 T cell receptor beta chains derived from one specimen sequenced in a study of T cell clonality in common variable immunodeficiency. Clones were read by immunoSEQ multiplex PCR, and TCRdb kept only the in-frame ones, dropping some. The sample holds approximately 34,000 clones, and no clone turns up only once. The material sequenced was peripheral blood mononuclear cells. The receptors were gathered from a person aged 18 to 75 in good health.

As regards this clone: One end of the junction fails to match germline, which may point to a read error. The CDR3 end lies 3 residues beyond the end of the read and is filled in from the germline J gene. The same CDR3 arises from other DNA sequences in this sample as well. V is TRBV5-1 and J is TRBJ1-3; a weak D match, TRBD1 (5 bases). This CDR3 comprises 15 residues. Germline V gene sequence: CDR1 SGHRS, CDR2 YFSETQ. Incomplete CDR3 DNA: TGCGCCAGCAGCTTTGACAGAAAACCTGGAAACACA. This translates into CASSFDRKPGNT. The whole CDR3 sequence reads CASSFDRKPGNTIYF.

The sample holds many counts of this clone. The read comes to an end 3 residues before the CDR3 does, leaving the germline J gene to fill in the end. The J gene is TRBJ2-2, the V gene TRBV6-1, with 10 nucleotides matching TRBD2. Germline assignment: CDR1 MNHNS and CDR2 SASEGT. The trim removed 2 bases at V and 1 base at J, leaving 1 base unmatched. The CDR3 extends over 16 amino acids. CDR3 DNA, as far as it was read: TGTGCCAGCAGTGAAATAGCGGGAGGGAACACCGGGGAG. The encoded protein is CASSEIAGGNTGE. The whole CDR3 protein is CASSEIAGGNTGELFF.

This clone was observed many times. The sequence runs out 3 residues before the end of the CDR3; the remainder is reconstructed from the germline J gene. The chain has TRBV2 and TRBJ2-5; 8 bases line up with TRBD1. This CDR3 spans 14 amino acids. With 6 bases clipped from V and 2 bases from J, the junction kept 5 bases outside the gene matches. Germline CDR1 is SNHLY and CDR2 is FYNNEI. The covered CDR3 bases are TGTGCCAGCAGCCCGGACAGGGTACAAGAGACC. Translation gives CASSPDRVQET. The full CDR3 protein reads CASSPDRVQETQYF.

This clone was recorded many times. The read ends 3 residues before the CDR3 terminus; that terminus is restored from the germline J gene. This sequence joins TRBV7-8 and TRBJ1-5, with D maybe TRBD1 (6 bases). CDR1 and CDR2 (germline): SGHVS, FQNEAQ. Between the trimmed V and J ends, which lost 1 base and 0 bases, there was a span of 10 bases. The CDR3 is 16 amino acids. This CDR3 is CASSLVRGSSNQPQHF. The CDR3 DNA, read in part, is TGTGCCAGCAGCTTAGTGAGGGGGAGTAGCAATCAGCCC.

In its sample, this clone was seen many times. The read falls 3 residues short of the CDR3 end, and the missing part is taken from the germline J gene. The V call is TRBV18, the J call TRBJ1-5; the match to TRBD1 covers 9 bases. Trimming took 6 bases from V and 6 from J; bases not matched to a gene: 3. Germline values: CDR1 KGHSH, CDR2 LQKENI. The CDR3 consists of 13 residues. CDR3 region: CASSGTGFQPQHF. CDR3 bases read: TGTGCCAGCTCCGGGACAGGGTTTCAGCCC.

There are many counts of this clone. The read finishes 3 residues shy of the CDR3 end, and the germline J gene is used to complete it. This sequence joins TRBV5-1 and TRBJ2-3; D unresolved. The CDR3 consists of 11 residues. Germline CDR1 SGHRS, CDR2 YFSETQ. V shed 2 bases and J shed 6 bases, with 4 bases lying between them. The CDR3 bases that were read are TGCGCCAGCAGCTTAACTGATACG. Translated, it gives CASSLTDT. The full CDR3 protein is CASSLTDTQYF.

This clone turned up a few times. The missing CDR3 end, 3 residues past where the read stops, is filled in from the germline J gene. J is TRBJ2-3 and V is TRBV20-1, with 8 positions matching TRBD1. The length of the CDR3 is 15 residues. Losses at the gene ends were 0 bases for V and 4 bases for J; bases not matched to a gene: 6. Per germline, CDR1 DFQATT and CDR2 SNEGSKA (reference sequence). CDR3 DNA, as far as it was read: TGCAGTGCTAGAGACCCCGGACAGGGTGCAGATACG. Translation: CSARDPGQGADT. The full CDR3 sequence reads CSARDPGQGADTQYF.

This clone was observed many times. CDR3 DNA (partial): TGTGCCAGTAGTAGACCGACAGGTACCCTTGGAAACACC. Translated, it gives CASSRPTGTLGNT. The entire CDR3 sequence reads CASSRPTGTLGNTIYF. The V gene is TRBV19, the J gene TRBJ1-3; D is possibly TRBD1 (6 bases). The read ends 3 residues early relative to the CDR3; the germline J gene fills the gap. Trimming pared 4 bases from V and 3 bases from J, leaving 16 bases between. There are 16 residues in the CDR3. In germline, CDR1 is LNHDA, CDR2 SQIVND (reference sequence).

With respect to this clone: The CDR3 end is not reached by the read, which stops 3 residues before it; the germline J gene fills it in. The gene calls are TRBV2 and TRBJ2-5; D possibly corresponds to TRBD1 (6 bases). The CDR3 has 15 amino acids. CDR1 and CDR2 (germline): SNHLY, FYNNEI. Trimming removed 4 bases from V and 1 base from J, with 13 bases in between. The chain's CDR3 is CASSGFQGIQETQYF. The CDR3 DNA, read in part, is TGTGCCAGCAGTGGCTTCCAGGGGATCCAAGAGACC.

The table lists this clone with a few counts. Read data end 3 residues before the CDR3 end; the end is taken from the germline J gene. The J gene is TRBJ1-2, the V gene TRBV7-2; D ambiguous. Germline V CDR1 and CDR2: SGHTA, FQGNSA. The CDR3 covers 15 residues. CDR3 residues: CASSTTSTRYNDYTF. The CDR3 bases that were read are TGTGCCAGCAGCACTACTAGCACTCGGTACAATGAC.

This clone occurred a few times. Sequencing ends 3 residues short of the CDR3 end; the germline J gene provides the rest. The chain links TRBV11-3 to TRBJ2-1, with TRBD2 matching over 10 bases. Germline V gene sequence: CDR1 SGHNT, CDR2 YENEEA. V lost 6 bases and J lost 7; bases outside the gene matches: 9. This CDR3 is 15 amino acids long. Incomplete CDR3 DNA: TGTGCCAGCAGTTCGCCGGCTAGCGGGAGTAATGAG. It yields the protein CASSSPASGSNE. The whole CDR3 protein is CASSSPASGSNEQFF.

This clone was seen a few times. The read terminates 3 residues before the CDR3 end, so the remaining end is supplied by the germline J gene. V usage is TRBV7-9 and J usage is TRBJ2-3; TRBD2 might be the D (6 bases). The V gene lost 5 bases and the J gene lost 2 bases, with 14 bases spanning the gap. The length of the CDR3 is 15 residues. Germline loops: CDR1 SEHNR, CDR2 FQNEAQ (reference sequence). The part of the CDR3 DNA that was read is TGTGCCAGCAGCCCGACCAGGAGGGTCACAGATACG. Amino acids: CASSPTRRVTDT. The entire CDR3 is CASSPTRRVTDTQYF. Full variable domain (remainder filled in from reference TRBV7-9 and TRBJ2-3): DTGVSQNPRHKITKRGQNVTFRCDPISEHNRLYWYRQTLGQGPEFLTYFQNEAQLEKSRLLSDRFSAERPKGSFSTLEIQRTEQGDSAMYLCASSPTRRVTDTQYFGPGTRLTVL.

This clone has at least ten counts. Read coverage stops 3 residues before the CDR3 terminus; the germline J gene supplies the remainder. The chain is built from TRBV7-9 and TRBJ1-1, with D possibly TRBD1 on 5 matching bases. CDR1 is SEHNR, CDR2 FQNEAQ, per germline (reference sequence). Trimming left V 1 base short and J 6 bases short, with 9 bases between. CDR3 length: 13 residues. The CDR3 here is CASSLEQGAEAFF. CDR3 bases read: TGTGCCAGCAGCTTAGAGCAGGGCGCTGAA. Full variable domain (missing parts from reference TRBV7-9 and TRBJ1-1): DTGVSQNPRHKITKRGQNVTFRCDPISEHNRLYWYRQTLGQGPEFLTYFQNEAQLEKSRLLSDRFSAERPKGSFSTLEIQRTEQGDSAMYLCASSLEQGAEAFFGQGTRLTVV.

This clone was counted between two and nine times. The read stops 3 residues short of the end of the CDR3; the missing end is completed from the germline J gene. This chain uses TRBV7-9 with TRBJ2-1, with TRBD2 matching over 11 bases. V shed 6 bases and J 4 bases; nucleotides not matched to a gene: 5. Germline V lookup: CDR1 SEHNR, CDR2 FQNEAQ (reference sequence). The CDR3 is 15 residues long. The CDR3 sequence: CASRPTSGTYNEQFF. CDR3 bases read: TGTGCCAGCAGGCCGACTAGCGGGACATACAATGAG.

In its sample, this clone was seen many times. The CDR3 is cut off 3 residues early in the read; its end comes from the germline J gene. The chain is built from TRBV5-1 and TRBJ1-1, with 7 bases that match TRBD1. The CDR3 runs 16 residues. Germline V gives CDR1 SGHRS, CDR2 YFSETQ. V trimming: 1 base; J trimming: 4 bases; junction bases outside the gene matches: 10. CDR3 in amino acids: CASSLSTGKDSTEAFF. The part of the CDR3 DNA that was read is TGCGCCAGCAGCTTGTCGACAGGGAAGGATTCCACTGAA.

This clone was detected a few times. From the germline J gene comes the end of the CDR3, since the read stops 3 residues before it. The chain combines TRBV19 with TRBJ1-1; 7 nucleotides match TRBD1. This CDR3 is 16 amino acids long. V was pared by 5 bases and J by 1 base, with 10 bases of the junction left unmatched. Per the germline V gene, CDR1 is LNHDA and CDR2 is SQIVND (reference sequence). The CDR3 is CASSPTGESANTEAFF. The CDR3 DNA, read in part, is TGTGCCAGTAGTCCCACAGGGGAATCGGCGAACACTGAA. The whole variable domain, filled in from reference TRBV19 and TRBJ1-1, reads DGGITQSPKYLFRKEGQNVTLSCEQNLNHDAMYWYRQDPGQGLRLIYYSQIVNDFQKGDIAEGYSVSREKKESFPLTVTSAQKNPTAFYLCASSPTGESANTEAFFGQGTRLTVV.

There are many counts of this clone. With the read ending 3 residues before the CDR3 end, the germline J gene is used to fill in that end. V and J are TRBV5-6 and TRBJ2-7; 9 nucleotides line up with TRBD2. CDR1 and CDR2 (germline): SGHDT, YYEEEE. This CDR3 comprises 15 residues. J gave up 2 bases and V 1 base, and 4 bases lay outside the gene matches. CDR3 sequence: CASSLFEREAYEQYF. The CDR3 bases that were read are TGTGCCAGCAGCTTGTTCGAGCGGGAGGCCTACGAG.

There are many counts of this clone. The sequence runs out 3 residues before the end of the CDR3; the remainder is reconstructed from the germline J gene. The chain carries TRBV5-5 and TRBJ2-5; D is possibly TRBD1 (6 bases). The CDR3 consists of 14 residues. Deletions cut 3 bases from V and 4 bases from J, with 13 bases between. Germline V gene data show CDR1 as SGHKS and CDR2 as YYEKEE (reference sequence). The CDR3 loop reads CASSSTRGLETQYF. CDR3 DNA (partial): TGTGCCAGCAGCTCCACCAGGGGTTTAGAGACC.

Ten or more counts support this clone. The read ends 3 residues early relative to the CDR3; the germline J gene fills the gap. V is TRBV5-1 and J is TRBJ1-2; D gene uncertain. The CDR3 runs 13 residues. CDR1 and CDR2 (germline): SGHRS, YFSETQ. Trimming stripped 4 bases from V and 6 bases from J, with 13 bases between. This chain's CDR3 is CASSPGLLDGYTF. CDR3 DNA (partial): TGCGCCAGCAGCCCTGGACTCCTGGATGGC. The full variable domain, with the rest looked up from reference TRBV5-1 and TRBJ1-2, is KAGVTQTPRYLIKTRGQQVTLSCSPISGHRSVSWYQQTPGQGLQFLFEYFSETQRNKGNFPGRFSGRQFSNSRSEMNVSTLELGDSALYLCASSPGLLDGYTFGSGTRLTVV.

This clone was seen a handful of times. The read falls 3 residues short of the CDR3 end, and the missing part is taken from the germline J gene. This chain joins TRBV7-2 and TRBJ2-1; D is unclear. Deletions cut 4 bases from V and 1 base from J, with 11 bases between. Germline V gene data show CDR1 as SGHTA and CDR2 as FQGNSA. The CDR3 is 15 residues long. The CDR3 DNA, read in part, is TGTGCCAGCAGCTCCTTAGGCGGTTCCTACAATGAG. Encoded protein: CASSSLGGSYNE. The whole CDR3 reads CASSSLGGSYNEQFF.